What follows are 30 T cell receptor beta chains derived from one specimen sequenced in a study of siplizumab effects on memory and regulatory T cells. Measured with immunoSEQ multiplex PCR; TCRdb has only the in-frame clones, and not every one. Here the sample spans more than 85,000 clones, 75% to 95% being singletons. Sequenced: CD4+ T cells sorted from blood. The receptors come from a human donor in good health. Some clones in this sample may be carry-over from other donors' samples.

Of note for this clone: This sample also contains other DNA sequences that code for the same CDR3. This chain links TRBV18 with TRBJ1-1; unclear D gene. Germline CDR1 is KGHSH and CDR2 is LQKENI. The CDR3 consists of 13 residues. Trimming left V 3 bases short and J 1 base short, with 6 bases between. The CDR3 DNA reads as TGTGCCAGCTCACCGGACGGGAACACTGAAGCTTTCTTT. Protein product: CASSPDGNTEAFF.

The chain carries TRBV2 and TRBJ1-3, with D perhaps matching TRBD1 (6 bases). This CDR3 has 16 residues. CDR1 is SNHLY, CDR2 FYNNEI, per germline. Trimming removed 2 bases at V and 2 bases at J, with 13 bases between. CDR3 nucleotide sequence: TGTGCCAGCAGTGAATTTGGGGGCGCAGCTGGAAACACCATATATTTT. Its protein product is CASSEFGGAAGNTIYF.

Many counts were recorded for this clone. The chain joins TRBV15 to TRBJ1-2; 8 bases map to TRBD1. The CDR3 is made up of 16 amino acids. Trimming took 0 bases from V and 7 from J; bases not matched to a gene: 10. Germline CDR1 reads LNHNV; CDR2 reads YYDKDF (reference sequence). The CDR3: CATSRETTGVIGGYTF. DNA of the CDR3: TGTGCCACCAGCAGAGAAACGACAGGGGTTATAGGTGGCTACACCTTC.

The DNA for the CDR3 is TGTGCCAGCAGTGAACAGGCTAGTGTACTCTATGGCTACACCTTC. This translates into CASSEQASVLYGYTF. The V call is TRBV6-1, the J call TRBJ1-2; D not resolved. V shed 2 bases and J shed 4 bases, with 14 bases lying between them. Per the germline V gene, CDR1 is MNHNS and CDR2 is SASEGT. This CDR3 spans 15 amino acids.

The chain combines TRBV29-1 with TRBJ2-5; D is ambiguous. The germline gives CDR1 SQVTM, CDR2 ANQGSEA. The CDR3 is made up of 13 amino acids. Trimming removed 3 bases from V and 5 bases from J, with 13 bases in between. DNA of the CDR3: TGCAGCGTTGACCTCAGGCCTTGGGAGACCCAGTACTTC. Its translation: CSVDLRPWETQYF. The variable domain in full, with the rest retrieved from reference TRBV29-1 and TRBJ2-5, is SAVISQKPSRDICQRGTSLTIQCQVDSQVTMMFWYRQQPGQSLTLIATANQGSEATYESGFVIDKFPISRPNLTFSTLTVSNMSPEDSSIYLCSVDLRPWETQYFGPGTRLLVL.

The chain employs TRBV5-1 and TRBJ1-3; D ambiguous. Looked up from germline, CDR1 is SGHRS and CDR2 is YFSETQ. The CDR3 is 16 amino acids. The ends were cut back, 4 bases at V and 0 bases at J, with 14 bases in the middle. This CDR3 is CASSPSFTTSGNTIYF. In DNA, the CDR3 is TGCGCCAGCAGCCCCTCGTTCACCACCTCTGGAAACACCATATATTTT.

The rearrangement joins TRBV7-3 to TRBJ2-3, with no clear D. This CDR3 spans 15 amino acids. Trimming left V 0 bases short and J 1 base short, with 8 bases between. Looked up from germline, CDR1 is SGHTA and CDR2 is FQGTGA. CDR3 in amino acids: CASSLTSLRTDTQYF. The CDR3 DNA reads TGTGCCAGCAGCTTAACTAGCCTACGCACAGATACGCAGTATTTT.

The V call is TRBV5-1, the J call TRBJ2-1; 12 bases match TRBD2. The length of the CDR3 is 20 residues. The germline gives CDR1 SGHRS, CDR2 YFSETQ. V gave up 2 bases and J gave up 4 bases; unmatched junction bases: 16. The CDR3 sequence: CASSLAMGRVGTSGYNEQFF. CDR3 bases: TGCGCCAGCAGCTTAGCCATGGGGCGGGTTGGGACTAGCGGGTACAATGAGCAGTTCTTC.

The chain links TRBV11-2 to TRBJ2-5; D possibly matches TRBD1 or TRBD2 (7 bases each). The CDR3 runs to 16 residues. Trimming took off 0 bases at V and 5 bases at J, with 16 bases between the two ends. CDR1 is SGHAT and CDR2 is FQNNGV in the germline V gene. The CDR3 loop reads CASSLDQGGARETQYF. In nucleotides, the CDR3 is TGTGCCAGCAGCTTAGATCAGGGGGGGGCGCGTGAGACCCAGTACTTC.

The genes are TRBV7-2 and TRBJ2-7; 7 positions match TRBD2. Germline V CDR1 and CDR2: SGHTA, FQGNSA. This CDR3 has 13 amino acids. V was pared by 6 bases and J by 2 bases, with 4 bases of the junction left unmatched. The CDR3 DNA is TGTGCCAGCAGAATGGGAGGGACCTACGAGCAGTACTTC. Translated, it gives CASRMGGTYEQYF.

The chain's CDR3 is CASSFSAGVGNEQFF. DNA of the CDR3: TGTGCCAGCAGCTTCTCAGCGGGAGTCGGCAATGAGCAGTTCTTC. V gene TRBV7-9 combines with J gene TRBJ2-1, with 8 positions matching TRBD2. V was clipped by 3 bases and J by 6 bases; unmatched bases: 7. There are 15 residues in the CDR3. In germline, CDR1 is SEHNR, CDR2 FQNEAQ (reference sequence).

The chain couples TRBV15 to TRBJ1-5; D is undetermined. With 6 bases removed from V and 0 bases from J, the gap between germline ends came to 3 bases. Germline V lookup: CDR1 LNHNV, CDR2 YYDKDF (reference sequence). There are 12 residues in the CDR3. In DNA form, the CDR3 reads TGTGCCACCAGGGATAGCAATCAGCCCCAGCATTTT. It yields the protein CATRDSNQPQHF.

The chain links TRBV28 to TRBJ2-6; a possible D gene is TRBD1 (5 bases). The CDR3 length is 16 residues. The germline CDR1 and CDR2 sequences are MDHEN and SYDVKM. With 5 bases removed from V and 1 base from J, the gap between germline ends came to 12 bases. The CDR3 DNA reads TGTGCCAGCAGTCCTTTGAAGGGGTCTGGGGCCAACGTCCTGACTTTC. Translated, it gives CASSPLKGSGANVLTF.

This clone was seen a single time. This chain uses TRBV7-2 with TRBJ1-4; TRBD1 agrees at 9 bases. This CDR3 region has 14 residues. V shed 4 bases, J shed 8 bases, and the junction held 5 bases outside the gene matches. Germline CDR1 is SGHTA and CDR2 is FQGNSA. CDR3 sequence reads: CASSSGTGTEKLFF. In DNA, the CDR3 is TGTGCCAGCAGCTCCGGGACAGGGACGGAAAAACTGTTTTTT.

V and J are TRBV7-2 and TRBJ1-3; D call uncertain. CDR3 length: 14 amino acids. V lost 5 bases to trimming and J lost 0 bases, with 8 bases between them. CDR1 and CDR2 from the germline V gene are SGHTA and FQGNSA. In DNA, the CDR3 is TGTGCCAGCAGCCGCGACCACTCTGGAAACACCATATATTTT. Its translation: CASSRDHSGNTIYF.

Only one count was recorded for this clone. This chain joins TRBV18 and TRBJ2-1, with TRBD1 as a possible D gene (5 bases). There are 17 residues in the CDR3. CDR1 and CDR2 (germline): KGHSH, LQKENI. V lost 6 bases and J lost 0, with 18 bases in between. The CDR3 DNA reads TGTGCCAGCTCCCGAACCTATCAGGGTAGCTCCTACAATGAGCAGTTCTTC. Amino acids: CASSRTYQGSSYNEQFF.

The chain is built from TRBV14 and TRBJ2-7, with 7 bases lining up with TRBD2. Germline loops: CDR1 SGHDN, CDR2 FVKESK. V trimming: 0 bases; J trimming: 7 bases; junction bases outside the gene matches: 3. CDR3 length: 13 residues. The CDR3 bases are TGTGCCAGCAGCCAAGACCAAGCGGGGGAGCAGTACTTC. Residues: CASSQDQAGEQYF.

This rearrangement joins TRBV9 to TRBJ2-1; possible D gene TRBD1, 6 bases. The germline CDR1 and CDR2 sequences are SGDLS and YYNGEE. The V and J ends lost 0 bases and 7 bases respectively, with 8 bases between them. The CDR3 runs 13 residues. The CDR3 nucleotides are TGTGCCAGCAGCGTAGCGCAGGGGAATGAGCAGTTCTTC. Its protein product is CASSVAQGNEQFF.

The chain employs TRBV7-8 and TRBJ1-2, with no clear D. The CDR3 has 16 amino acids. Germline assignment: CDR1 SGHVS and CDR2 FQNEAQ. Trimming pared 1 base from V and 0 bases from J, leaving 12 bases between. The CDR3 DNA reads as TGTGCCAGCAGCTTAGAGGGCGTCACAACTAACTATGGCTACACCTTC. Its protein product is CASSLEGVTTNYGYTF.

The rearrangement joins TRBV28 to TRBJ2-7, with D unclear. V was trimmed by 4 bases and J by 6 bases, leaving 10 bases between them. CDR1 MDHEN and CDR2 SYDVKM come from the germline V gene. The CDR3 contains 12 residues. The CDR3 sequence is CASSSLFSEQYF. The CDR3 DNA reads TGTGCCAGCAGTTCCCTATTCTCCGAGCAGTACTTC.

The chain joins TRBV27 to TRBJ2-7; 10 bases are shared with TRBD2. CDR1 is MNHEY and CDR2 is SMNVEV in the germline V gene (reference sequence). Trimming cost V 5 bases and J 7 bases; bases outside gene matches: 11. The CDR3 is 15 residues long. The CDR3 DNA reads TGTGCCAGCAGTCCCCAGCGGGAGGGCCAGCGAGAGCAGTACTTC. Translation: CASSPQREGQREQYF.

The rearrangement links TRBV7-3 to TRBJ2-1; no reliable D call. The V gene's germline CDR1 is SGHTA and CDR2 FQGTGA. With 5 bases removed from V and 7 bases from J, the gap between germline ends came to 9 bases. This CDR3 is built from 12 residues. This CDR3 is CASSPQSNEQFF. The CDR3 DNA follows: TGTGCCAGCAGCCCCCAGAGTAATGAGCAGTTCTTC. Combining the CDR3 with reference TRBV7-3 and TRBJ2-1 gives the whole variable domain GAGVSQTPSNKVTEKGKYVELRCDPISGHTALYWYRQSLGQGPEFLIYFQGTGAADDSGLPNDRFFAVRPEGSVSTLKIQRTERGDSAVYLCASSPQSNEQFFGPGTRLTVL.

For the CDR3, the DNA is TGTGCCAGCAGCGTTAACAGGCTCCAAGAGACCCAGTACTTC. Encoded protein: CASSVNRLQETQYF. The chain carries TRBV11-2 and TRBJ2-5, with D possibly matching TRBD1 (5 bases). V was trimmed by 5 bases and J by 1 base, leaving 11 bases between them. Germline CDR1 reads SGHAT; CDR2 reads FQNNGV. The CDR3 is made up of 14 amino acids.

This chain connects TRBV10-3 to TRBJ1-1; D unresolved. V was clipped by 5 bases and J by 5 bases, with 12 bases between them. Germline V lookup: CDR1 ENHRY, CDR2 SYGVKD. The CDR3 sequence is 13 residues long. DNA of the CDR3: TGTGCCATCAGTCTACAGAAGGAAACTGAAGCTTTCTTT. Its protein product is CAISLQKETEAFF.

The rearrangement uses TRBV11-2 and TRBJ2-1, with TRBD2 matching over 8 bases. Trimming at V came to 5 bases and at J to 9 bases, leaving 9 bases not matched to a gene. Germline V gene lookup returns CDR1 SGHAT and CDR2 FQNNGV. The CDR3 extends over 14 amino acids. In nucleotides, the CDR3 is TGTGCCAGCAGCCCAATTATAGCGGGGTTTGAGCAGTTCTTC. Translation: CASSPIIAGFEQFF.

This rearrangement joins TRBV6-5 to TRBJ1-6, with TRBD1 as a possible D gene (6 bases). The V and J ends lost 2 bases and 10 bases respectively, with 15 bases between them. Germline V gene sequence: CDR1 MNHEY, CDR2 SVGAGI. The CDR3 runs to 15 residues. Here the CDR3 reads CASSYKQGGGSPLHF. The CDR3 nucleotides are TGTGCCAGCAGTTACAAACAGGGAGGAGGATCACCCCTCCACTTT.

This chain connects TRBV27 to TRBJ1-5; weak D call: TRBD1 (5 bases). Germline V CDR1 and CDR2: MNHEY, SMNVEV (reference sequence). The V and J ends lost 5 bases and 2 bases respectively, with 10 bases between them. This CDR3 is 14 amino acids long. CDR3 amino acids: CASSPGGGNQPQHF. The CDR3, as DNA: TGTGCCAGCAGTCCGGGGGGGGGCAATCAGCCCCAGCATTTT.

The chain couples TRBV18 to TRBJ2-7; D may be TRBD1 (5 bases). The CDR3 extends over 16 amino acids. From germline, CDR1 is KGHSH and CDR2 LQKENI. Trimming took off 0 bases at V and 2 bases at J, with 14 bases between the two ends. CDR3 DNA: TGTGCCAGCTCACCACCCAAAGGGGCGTACCCCTACGAGCAGTACTTC. Its protein product is CASSPPKGAYPYEQYF.

The chain joins TRBV7-6 to TRBJ2-7; 8 nucleotides match TRBD1. Trimming removed 2 bases from V and 2 bases from J; junction bases left unmatched: 8. Germline V gene lookup returns CDR1 SGHVS and CDR2 FNYEAQ. The CDR3 spans 16 residues. The CDR3 here is CASSLTQGGLPYEQYF. CDR3 nucleotides: TGTGCCAGCAGCTTAACACAGGGGGGCCTCCCCTACGAGCAGTACTTC. Together with reference TRBV7-6 and TRBJ2-7, the CDR3 gives the full variable domain: GAGVSQSPRYKVTKRGQDVALRCDPISGHVSLYWYRQALGQGPEFLTYFNYEAQQDKSGLPNDRFSAERPEGSISTLTIQRTEQRDSAMYRCASSLTQGGLPYEQYFGPGTRLTVT.

This clone showed up just once. The chain combines TRBV4-2 with TRBJ1-5; D is unclear. Germline V gene sequence: CDR1 LGHNA, CDR2 YNFKEQ. The CDR3 has 14 residues. V gave up 0 bases and J gave up 3 bases, with 6 bases separating them. The CDR3 DNA reads as TGTGCCAGCAGCCAAGATCCAAACAATCAGCCCCAGCATTTT. It encodes CASSQDPNNQPQHF.